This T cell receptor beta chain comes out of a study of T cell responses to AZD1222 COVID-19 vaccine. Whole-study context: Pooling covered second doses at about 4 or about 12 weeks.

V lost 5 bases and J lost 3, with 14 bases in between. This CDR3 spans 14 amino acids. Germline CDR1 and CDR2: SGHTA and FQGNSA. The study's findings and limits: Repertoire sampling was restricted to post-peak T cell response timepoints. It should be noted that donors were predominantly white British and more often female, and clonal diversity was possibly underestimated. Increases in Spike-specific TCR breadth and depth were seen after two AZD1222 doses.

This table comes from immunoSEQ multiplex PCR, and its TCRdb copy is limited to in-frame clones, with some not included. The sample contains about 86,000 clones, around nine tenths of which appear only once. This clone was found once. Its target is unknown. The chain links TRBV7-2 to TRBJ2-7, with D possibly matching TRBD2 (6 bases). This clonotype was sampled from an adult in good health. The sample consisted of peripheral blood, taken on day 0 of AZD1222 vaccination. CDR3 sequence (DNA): TGTGCCAGCAGCCCTGGGGGGAGTAGCTACGAGCAGTACTTC. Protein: CASSPGGSSYEQYF.